This T cell receptor (beta chain) came from a study of cytomegalovirus exposure and HLA in healthy donors. Study results and caveats: Later analysis revealed greater clonal expansion in HLA-associated TCR beta chains than in equally common others.

This PCR relied on a set of 60 Vbeta primers and 13 Jbeta primers. Only in-frame clones appear in the TCRdb table, and some are missing; sequencing was by immunoSEQ multiplex PCR. The table includes 110,000 or so clones, around 76% detected once. The CDR3 totals 16 residues. Of note for this clone: Its antigen is currently unknown.

The sequenced sample was PBMCs. This TCR was recovered from a man aged 40-50 years in good health and CMV-seropositive. The rearrangement links TRBV5-3 to TRBJ2-5; D possibly corresponds to TRBD2 (5 bases). The J call is uncertain, as TRBJ2-7 better fits the DNA end. TRBV5-3 qualifies as an ORF whose function is uncertain. For the CDR3, the DNA is TGTGCCAGAAGCTTGGCCGGGGTGGGCAGTGCAGGCGAGCAGTACTTC. This gives the protein CARSLAGVGSAGEQYF.